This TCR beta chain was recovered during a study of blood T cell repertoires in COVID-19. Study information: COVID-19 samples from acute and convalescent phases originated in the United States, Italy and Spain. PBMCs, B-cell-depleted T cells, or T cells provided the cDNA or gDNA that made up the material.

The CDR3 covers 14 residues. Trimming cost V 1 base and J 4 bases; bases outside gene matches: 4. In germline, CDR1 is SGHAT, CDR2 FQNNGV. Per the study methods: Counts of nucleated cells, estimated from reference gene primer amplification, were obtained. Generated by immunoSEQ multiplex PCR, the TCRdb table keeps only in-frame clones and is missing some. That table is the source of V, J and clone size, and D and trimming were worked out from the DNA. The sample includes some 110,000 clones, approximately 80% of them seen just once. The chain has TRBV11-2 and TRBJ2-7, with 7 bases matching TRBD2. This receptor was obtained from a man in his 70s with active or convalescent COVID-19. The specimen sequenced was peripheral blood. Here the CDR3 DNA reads TGTGCCAGCAGCTTAGCAGGGAGGGGATACGAGCAGTACTTC. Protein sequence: CASSLAGRGYEQYF.